Detailed here is one T cell receptor beta chain. This clonotype was detected many times. Its antigen target is currently unknown. No clone much larger than this one lies a single base away; base qualities are absent. These data come from a study of T-cell memory formation after mild COVID-19 (dated by TCRdb to the early 2020s). The study in broad terms: TCR sequence clusters from the two donors were largely donor specific. The cohort comprised two young, previously healthy adult volunteers, one female and one male. Longitudinal TCRalpha and TCRbeta repertoire sequencing tracked T-cell clones expanding and contracting after mild COVID-19 in a couple of donors.

PBMCs were isolated by Ficoll-Paque density gradient centrifugation. The germline V gene encodes CDR1 SEHNR and CDR2 FQNEAQ (reference sequence). Counted from cysteine to phenylalanine, this CDR3 has 12 amino acids. Only CDR3 DNA remains: 36 bases, in frame from the first base. The junction carries 6 bases between V and J, which are trimmed by 5 bases and 4 bases respectively. Overall study results and their limits: Clones that contracted from day 15 to 85 showed balanced CD4/CD8 phenotypes, whereas a second wave of clones that expanded from day 15 to 37 leaned towards CD4+. Whether the second-wave clones peaking on day 37 were SARS-CoV-2 specific was not confirmed. Contracting CD4+ clones were located mainly in the CM and EM memory subsets, whereas CD8+ clones were found to be enriched in EMRA. The study included only a couple of mild cases, and larger cohorts that include severe cases with pre-infection samples were judged to be necessary. Some responding clones were detected in pre-infection memory, which suggested that pre-existing cross-reactive memory T cells had joined the SARS-CoV-2 response.

The instrument was an Illumina NovaSeq 6000. cDNA libraries for TCRalpha and TCRbeta were prepared by 5'RACE using constant-segment primers, with sample barcodes and unique molecular identifiers added. Trizol reagent was used to extract RNA from every sample. The libraries were amplified in two PCR steps, and the second step added a second sample barcode and Illumina TruSeq adapters. Sequencing of the libraries was done on an Illumina NovaSeq, producing 2 x 150 bp paired-end reads. Turning to the authors' computational methods: Reads were demultiplexed and collapsed into UMI-guided consensus sequences with migec v1.2.7. With mixcr v2.1.11, UMI consensuses were aligned to TRA and TRB V and J templates and assembled into clonotypes. A clonotype was counted as expanded or contracted only when both edgeR and NoisET called the clonotype significant, with the noise models trained on biological replicates. For edgeR calls, the cutoffs were a false discovery rate-adjusted p below 0.01 and a log2 fold-change threshold of 1. As an exploratory analysis of dynamics, max-normalized trajectories of the 1000 most abundant clonotypes were examined by PCA with hierarchical clustering. The CD4 or CD8 phenotype of responding clones was assigned using the separately sequenced CD4+ and CD8+ repertoires. TCRdb reprocessed the public reads (quality trimming at Q25 with fastp, clone calling with MiXCR) and kept in-frame beta chains. Every CDR3 protein is listed once, alongside the most common genes and DNA of its rows. The V and J calls and clone size come from TCRdb's table, not from the authors' own analysis. This sample gives under 200,000 distinct CDR3 sequences in total; approximately 12% of them show up just once. The top ten clonotypes cover about 3.3% of the sample.

The V and J genes are TRBV7-9 and TRBJ1-3, with no confidently assigned D gene. This receptor was taken from a man aged 18 to 29 who had mild COVID-19 (a few samples of this study predate the infection). The sample titles of this study are shuffled in the database, so cell type and time point are left out; the donor was told from shared clones. The sequenced material came from PBMCs or a T cell subset sorted from them (not recorded which). The CDR3 in this case is CASSQTGNTIYF. The sequenced DNA is TGTGCCAGCAGCCAGACAGGAAACACCATATATTTT.